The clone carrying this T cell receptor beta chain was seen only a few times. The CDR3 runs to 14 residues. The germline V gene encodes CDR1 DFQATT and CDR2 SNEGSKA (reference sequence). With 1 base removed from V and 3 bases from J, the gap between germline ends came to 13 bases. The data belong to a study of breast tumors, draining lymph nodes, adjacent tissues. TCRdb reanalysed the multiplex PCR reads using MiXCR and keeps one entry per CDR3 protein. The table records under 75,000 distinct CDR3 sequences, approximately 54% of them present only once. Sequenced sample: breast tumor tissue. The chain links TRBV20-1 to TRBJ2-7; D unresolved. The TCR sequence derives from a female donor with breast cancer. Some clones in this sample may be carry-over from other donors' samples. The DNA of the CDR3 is TGCAGTGCTAGAGTGGCAGTATCCCTCTACGAGCAGTACTTC. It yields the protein CSARVAVSLYEQYF.